This T cell receptor beta chain was obtained from a study of human T cells and chemical hapten exposure. At the level of the study: Yields of TCR per sample differed, chiefly owing to small differences in pooled library volume. Study-level points and caveats: Among TCRs, those above 1 in 1000 frequency were unaffected by DPC sensitization.

On this clonotype itself: Its antigen is undetermined.

Time point in this sample: healthy volunteer bleed at 2 weeks. Whole blood, unfractionated, served as the material for total RNA extraction. This CDR3 has 14 amino acids. The V gene's germline CDR1 is SGHAT and CDR2 FQNNGV. The V end lost 3 bases, the J end lost 7 bases, and 16 bases lay between the germline ends. In the library, unique molecular identifiers were attached to individual cDNA molecules. Under the authors' procedure: Between roughly 20,000 and 700,000 TCRs appeared in each sample, and the median stood at roughly 95,000. TCRdb passed the RACE reads through MiXCR, listing each CDR3 protein once. The V and J calls here are based on TCRdb, not the publication. The sample contains about 130,000 distinct CDR3 sequences, 8.5% to 9.5% of which appear only once.

The J gene is TRBJ2-7, the V gene TRBV11-2; D uncertain. Material for sequencing was whole blood. The sequence was collected from a male donor in good health. Some clones in this sample may be carry-over from other donors' samples. The chain's CDR3 is CASSFSLAPVEQYF. CDR3 nucleotide sequence: TGTGCCAGCAGCTTTAGTCTCGCCCCTGTTGAGCAGTACTTC. The whole variable domain, filled in from reference TRBV11-2 and TRBJ2-7, reads EAGVAQSPRYKIIEKRQSVAFWCNPISGHATLYWYQQILGQGPKLLIQFQNNGVVDDSQLPKDRFSAERLKGVDSTLKIQPAKLEDSAVYLCASSFSLAPVEQYFGPGTRLTVT.